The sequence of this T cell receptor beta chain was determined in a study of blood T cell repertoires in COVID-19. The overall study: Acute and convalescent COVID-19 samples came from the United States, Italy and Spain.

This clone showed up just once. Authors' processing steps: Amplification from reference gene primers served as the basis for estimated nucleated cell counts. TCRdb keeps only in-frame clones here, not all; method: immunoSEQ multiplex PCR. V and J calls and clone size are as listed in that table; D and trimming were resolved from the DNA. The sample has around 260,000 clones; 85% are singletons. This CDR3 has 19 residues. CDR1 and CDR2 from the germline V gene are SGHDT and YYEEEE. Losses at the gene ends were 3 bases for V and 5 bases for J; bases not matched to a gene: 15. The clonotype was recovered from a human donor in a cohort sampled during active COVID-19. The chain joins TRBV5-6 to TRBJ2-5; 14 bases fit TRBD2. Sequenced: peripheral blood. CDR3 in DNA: TGTGCCAGCAGCTACCTGACTAGCGGGAGGGCCAGGGGTTTTGAGACCCAGTACTTC. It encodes CASSYLTSGRARGFETQYF.